This T cell receptor beta chain was identified during a study of T cells in Graves' hyperthyroidism and ophthalmopathy. Study-wide results and caveats: Most thyroid clonotypes that were expanded above 0.001 also turned up in blood.

Amplification yielded TCR beta CDR3 regions, with RNA transcripts as the source. Researchers ran a first-round RT-PCR on the TCR CDR3 using the HTBI primer set. TCRdb called the multiplex PCR reads again in MiXCR, with one record for every CDR3 protein. The sample lists 450,000 to 600,000 distinct CDR3 sequences; 15% to 20% were seen once. The V segment lost 11 bases and the J segment 2 bases; nucleotides outside the gene matches: 7. Germline lookup yields CDR1 MNHNS and CDR2 SASEGT. The CDR3 is 13 amino acids. With respect to this clonotype: Its antigen remains unidentified.

The clonotype comes from a middle-aged man with Graves' ophthalmopathy. Sequencing was done on a sample of blood. This chain uses TRBV6-1 with TRBJ2-7, with 9 bases aligning to TRBD2. The CDR3 is CAAGGARTYEQYF. The CDR3 DNA sequence: TGTGCCGCGGGGGGGGCCCGAACCTACGAGCAGTACTTC.